The sequence of this T cell receptor beta chain was determined in a study of T-cell memory formation after mild COVID-19. V was pared by 10 bases and J by 6 bases, with 11 bases of the junction left unmatched. Germline lookup yields CDR1 SGHTA and CDR2 FQGNSA. The CDR3 runs 15 residues. TCRdb independently ran MiXCR on the 5' RACE reads; one entry per CDR3 protein. The sample lists roughly 310,000 distinct CDR3 sequences; approximately 15% were seen once. The source is a man between 18 and 29 years old who had mild COVID-19 (a few samples of this study predate the infection). Cell type and time point are not known. The chain combines TRBV7-2 with TRBJ2-3, with TRBD2 matching 12 bases. The sequencing input was PBMCs or a T cell subset sorted from them (not recorded which). The CDR3 DNA follows: TGTGCCACTAAAAGACTAGCGGGGGACAAGGATACGCAGTATTTT. It encodes CATKRLAGDKDTQYF.